This T cell receptor (beta chain) was sequenced in a study of blood T cell repertoires in COVID-19. About the study: The analysed material was cDNA or gDNA that came from T cells, B-cell-depleted T cells, or PBMCs.

The CDR3 extends over 13 amino acids. Unmatched junction bases numbered 6, after V lost 4 bases and J lost 5 bases. Germline CDR1 reads SGDLS; CDR2 reads YYNGEE. In the original workflow: The assay estimated nucleated cells by amplifying reference gene primers. Sequencing used immunoSEQ multiplex PCR; TCRdb keeps in-frame clones, though not all of them. V, J and clone size derive from that table, while D and trimming were established from the DNA sequence. This table has 130,000 or so clones, over 80% appearing once. The rearrangement joins TRBV9 to TRBJ2-7, with 7 bases fitting TRBD1. Sequenced: peripheral blood. This receptor was identified in a man in his fifties or sixties with active COVID-19. The CDR3 reads CASSIGTAHEQYF. The CDR3 coding sequence is TGTGCCAGCAGCATCGGGACAGCCCACGAGCAGTACTTC.